The 3 T cell receptor beta chains given below trace back to one sample, sequenced in a study of blood T cell repertoires in COVID-19. TCRdb's table, derived via immunoSEQ multiplex PCR, lists solely in-frame clones and lacks some. The table shows 300,000 to 400,000 clones, with 90% occurring only once. Input material: peripheral blood. Every receptor here comes from a woman aged 25 to 45 with COVID-19, enrolled during active disease.

The chain links TRBV19 to TRBJ2-7, with TRBD1 as a possible D gene (5 bases). Trimming cost V 5 bases and J 5 bases, with 13 bases left between them. The germline gives CDR1 LNHDA, CDR2 SQIVND (reference sequence). This CDR3 has 13 amino acids. CDR3 nucleotides: TGTGCCAGTAGTTCACAACAGGTTGACGAGCAGTACTTC. Its protein product is CASSSQQVDEQYF.

The rearrangement links TRBV5-1 to TRBJ1-1; TRBD1 agrees at 8 bases. The germline CDR1 and CDR2 sequences are SGHRS and YFSETQ. The CDR3 is made up of 16 amino acids. V trimming: 4 bases; J trimming: 5 bases; junction bases outside the gene matches: 13. The CDR3 coding sequence is TGCGCCAGCAGCGTAGACAGGGGCCGCCCGGGTACTGAAGCTTTCTTT. It specifies CASSVDRGRPGTEAFF.

The chain recombines TRBV2 with TRBJ2-1; 7 bases are shared with TRBD1. V shed 8 bases, J shed 4 bases, and the junction held 5 bases outside the gene matches. The CDR3 extends over 13 amino acids. CDR1 SNHLY and CDR2 FYNNEI come from the germline V gene. CDR3 sequence reads: CASQGRGYNEQFF. The CDR3 DNA follows: TGTGCCAGCCAGGGCAGGGGGTACAATGAGCAGTTCTTC.